Below, 4 T cell receptor beta chains from the same sample are listed, as sequenced in a study of CD8 T cells in Susac syndrome. Random hexamers were used to reverse transcribe the RNA input (about 0.5 to 1 ug). TCRdb independently ran MiXCR on the immunoSEQ multiplex PCR reads; one entry per CDR3 protein. Found here are more than 110,000 distinct CDR3 sequences, approximately 95% of them singletons; the top ten hold 0.14%. The sequenced sample consisted of CD4+ T cells from PBMCs. These receptor sequences come from a human donor with Susac syndrome.

V gene TRBV15 combines with J gene TRBJ1-5; D uncertain. This CDR3 is built from 15 residues. Per germline, CDR1 LNHNV and CDR2 YYDKDF (reference sequence). The germline V and J ends were trimmed by 0 bases and 3 bases, with 9 bases remaining between them. CDR3 DNA: TGTGCCACCAGCAGAGATGGGGTCCTCAATCAGCCCCAGCATTTT. Encoded protein: CATSRDGVLNQPQHF.

The chain carries TRBV5-1 and TRBJ1-3; D is undetermined. V dropped 2 bases and J dropped 0 bases, with 9 bases sitting between them. Germline V lookup: CDR1 SGHRS, CDR2 YFSETQ. This CDR3 has 15 amino acids. The CDR3 DNA is TGCGCCAGCAGCTTCGGGCATGTCTCTGGAAACACCATATATTTT. It is translated as CASSFGHVSGNTIYF.

The rearrangement uses TRBV20-1 and TRBJ1-1; D is uncertain. V lost 3 bases to trimming and J lost 4 bases, with 9 bases between them. Germline values: CDR1 DFQATT, CDR2 SNEGSKA (reference sequence). The CDR3 is 12 amino acids. The DNA for the CDR3 is TGCAGTGCTAGCCGCGAACCCACTGAAGCTTTCTTT. Translating it yields CSASREPTEAFF.

The J gene is TRBJ1-2, the V gene TRBV4-2, with D unclear. Per the germline V gene, CDR1 is LGHNA and CDR2 is YNFKEQ. The CDR3 is 16 amino acids. The germline V and J ends were trimmed by 0 bases and 4 bases, with 15 bases remaining between them. The CDR3 region is CASSQDGNSRGYGYTF. The CDR3 DNA sequence: TGTGCCAGCAGCCAAGATGGGAATTCACGCGGCTATGGCTACACCTTC.